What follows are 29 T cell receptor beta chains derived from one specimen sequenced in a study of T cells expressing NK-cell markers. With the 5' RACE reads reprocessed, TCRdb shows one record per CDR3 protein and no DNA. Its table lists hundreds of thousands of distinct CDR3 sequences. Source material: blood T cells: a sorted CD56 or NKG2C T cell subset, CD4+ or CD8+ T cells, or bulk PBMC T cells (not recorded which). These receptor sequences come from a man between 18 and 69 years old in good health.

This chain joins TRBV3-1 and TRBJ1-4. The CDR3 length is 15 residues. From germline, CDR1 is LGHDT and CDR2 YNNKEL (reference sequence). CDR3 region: CASSQGYINNEKLFF. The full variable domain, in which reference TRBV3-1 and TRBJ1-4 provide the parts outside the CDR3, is DTAVSQTPKYLVTQMGNDKSIKCEQNLGHDTMYWYKQDSKKFLKIMFSYNNKELIINETVPNRFSPKSPDKAHLNLHINSLELGDSAVYFCASSQGYINNEKLFFGSGTQLSVL.

The CDR3 here is CASSFGRDRAYTFF. The chain has TRBV12-3 or TRBV12-4 and TRBJ1-1; the D call of TRBD1 rests on TCRdb alone, since no DNA is present to check it. The CDR3 consists of 14 residues.

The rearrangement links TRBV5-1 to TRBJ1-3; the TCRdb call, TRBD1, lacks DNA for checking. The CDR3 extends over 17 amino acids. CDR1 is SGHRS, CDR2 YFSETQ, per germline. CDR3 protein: CASSRGLGQGTGNTIYF.

CDR3 region: CASSQLLAVQETQYF. This sequence joins TRBV12-3 or TRBV12-4 and TRBJ2-5. This CDR3 region has 15 residues.

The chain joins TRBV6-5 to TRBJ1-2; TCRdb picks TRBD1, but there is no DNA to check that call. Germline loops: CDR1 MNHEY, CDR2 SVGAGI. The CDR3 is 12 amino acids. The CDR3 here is CASTSRQYGYTF.

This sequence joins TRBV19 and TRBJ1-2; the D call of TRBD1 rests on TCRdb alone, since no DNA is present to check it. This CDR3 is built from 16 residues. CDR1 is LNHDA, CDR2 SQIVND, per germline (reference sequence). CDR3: CASSTRGRTGGRGYTF.

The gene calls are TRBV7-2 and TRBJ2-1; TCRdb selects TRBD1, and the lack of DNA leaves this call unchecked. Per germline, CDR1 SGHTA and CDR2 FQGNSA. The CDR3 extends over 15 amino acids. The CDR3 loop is CASSLGPPGDNEQFF.

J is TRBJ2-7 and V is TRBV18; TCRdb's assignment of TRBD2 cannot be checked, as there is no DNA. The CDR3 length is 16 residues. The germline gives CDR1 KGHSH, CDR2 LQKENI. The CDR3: CASSPTPGLAGVEQYF.

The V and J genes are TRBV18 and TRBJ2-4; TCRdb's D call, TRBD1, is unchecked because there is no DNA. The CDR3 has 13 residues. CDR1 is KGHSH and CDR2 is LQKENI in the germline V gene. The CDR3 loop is CASSPPGADIQYF.

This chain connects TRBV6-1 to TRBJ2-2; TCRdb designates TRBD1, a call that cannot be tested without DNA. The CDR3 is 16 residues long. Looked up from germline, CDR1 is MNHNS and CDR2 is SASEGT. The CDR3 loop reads CATARVAGAPTGELFF.

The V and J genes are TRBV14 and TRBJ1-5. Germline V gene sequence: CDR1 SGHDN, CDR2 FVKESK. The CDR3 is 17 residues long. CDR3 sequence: CASSQDLRRIPNQPQHF.

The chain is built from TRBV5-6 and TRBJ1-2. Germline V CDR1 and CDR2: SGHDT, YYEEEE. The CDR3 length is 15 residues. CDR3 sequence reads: CASSTGLPRQGGYTF.

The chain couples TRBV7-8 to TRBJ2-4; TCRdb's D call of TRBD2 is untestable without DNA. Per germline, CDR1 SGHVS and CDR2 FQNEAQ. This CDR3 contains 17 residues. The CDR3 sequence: CASSALLANLAKNIQYF. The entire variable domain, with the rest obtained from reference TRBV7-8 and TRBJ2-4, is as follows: GAGVSQSPRYKVAKRGQDVALRCDPISGHVSLFWYQQALGQGPEFLTYFQNEAQLDKSGLPSDRFFAERPEGSVSTLKIQRTQQEDSAVYLCASSALLANLAKNIQYFGAGTRLSVL.

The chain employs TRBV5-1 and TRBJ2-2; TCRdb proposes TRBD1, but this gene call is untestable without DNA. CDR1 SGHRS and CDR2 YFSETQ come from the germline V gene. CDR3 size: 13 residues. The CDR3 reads CASSPGPQKGLFF.

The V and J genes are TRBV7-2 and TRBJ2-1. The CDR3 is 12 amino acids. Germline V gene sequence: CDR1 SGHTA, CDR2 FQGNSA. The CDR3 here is CASSPARNEQFF.

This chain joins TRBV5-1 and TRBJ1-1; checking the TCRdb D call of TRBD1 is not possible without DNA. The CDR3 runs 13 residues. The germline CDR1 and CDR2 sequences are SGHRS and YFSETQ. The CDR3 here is CASSRRARSEAFF.

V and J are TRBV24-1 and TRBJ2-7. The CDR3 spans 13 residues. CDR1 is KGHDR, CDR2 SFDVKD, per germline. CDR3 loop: CATSDAGSGEQYF.

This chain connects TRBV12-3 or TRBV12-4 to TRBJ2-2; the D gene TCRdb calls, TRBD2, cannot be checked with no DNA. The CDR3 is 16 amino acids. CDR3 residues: CASSLVAGGLPGELFF.

The CDR3 loop is CATSGRSGPQHF. The V and J genes are TRBV12-3 or TRBV12-4 and TRBJ1-5; as DNA is missing, the TRBD1 call by TCRdb cannot be tested. CDR3 length equals 12 residues.

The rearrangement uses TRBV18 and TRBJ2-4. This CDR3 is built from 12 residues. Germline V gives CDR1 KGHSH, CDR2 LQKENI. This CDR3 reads CASSPPVGIQYF. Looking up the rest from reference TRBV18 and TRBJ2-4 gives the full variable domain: NAGVMQNPRHLVRRRGQEARLRCSPMKGHSHVYWYRQLPEEGLKFMVYLQKENIIDESGMPKERFSAEFPKEGPSILRIQQVVRGDSAAYFCASSPPVGIQYFGAGTRLSVL.

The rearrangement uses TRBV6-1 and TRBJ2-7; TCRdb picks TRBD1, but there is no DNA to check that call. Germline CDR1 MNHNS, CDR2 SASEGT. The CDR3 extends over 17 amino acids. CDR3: CASRNLLRGRVIDEQYF.

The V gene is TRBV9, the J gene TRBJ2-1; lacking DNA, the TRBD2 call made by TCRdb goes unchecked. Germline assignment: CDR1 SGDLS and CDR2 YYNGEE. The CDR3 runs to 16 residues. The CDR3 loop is CASSPEVTSGAHEQFF. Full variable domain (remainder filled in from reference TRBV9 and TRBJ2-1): DSGVTQTPKHLITATGQRVTLRCSPRSGDLSVYWYQQSLDQGLQFLIQYYNGEERAKGNILERFSAQQFPDLHSELNLSSLELGDSALYFCASSPEVTSGAHEQFFGPGTRLTVL.

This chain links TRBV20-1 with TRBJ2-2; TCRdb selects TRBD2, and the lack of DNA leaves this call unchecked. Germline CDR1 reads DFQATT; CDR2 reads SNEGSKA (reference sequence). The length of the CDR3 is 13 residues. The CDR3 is CSAPSGPTGELFF.

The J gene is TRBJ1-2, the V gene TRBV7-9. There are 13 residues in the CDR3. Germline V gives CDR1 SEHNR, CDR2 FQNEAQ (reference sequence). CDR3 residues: CASSFGLDYGYTF.

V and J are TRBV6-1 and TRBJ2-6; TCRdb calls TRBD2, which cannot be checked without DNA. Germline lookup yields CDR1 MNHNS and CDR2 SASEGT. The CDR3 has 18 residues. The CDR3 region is CASQKPSATTSGANVLTF.

The CDR3 protein is CASSKDREAGELFF. The chain has TRBV12-3 or TRBV12-4 and TRBJ2-2; TCRdb names TRBD1, which stays unverified in the absence of DNA. The CDR3 contains 14 residues.

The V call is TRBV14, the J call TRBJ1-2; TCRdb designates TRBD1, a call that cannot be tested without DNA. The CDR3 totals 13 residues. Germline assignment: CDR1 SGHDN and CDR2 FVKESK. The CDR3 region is CASSRAHNYGYTF.

CDR3 protein: CAISESNRGSEAFF. The rearrangement uses TRBV10-3 and TRBJ1-1; absent DNA, TCRdb's TRBD1 call cannot be checked. CDR3 length: 14 amino acids. Germline V gene sequence: CDR1 ENHRY, CDR2 SYGVKD.

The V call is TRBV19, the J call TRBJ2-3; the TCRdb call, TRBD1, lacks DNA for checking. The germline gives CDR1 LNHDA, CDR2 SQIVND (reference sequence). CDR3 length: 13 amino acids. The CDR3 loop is CASSTNPLGGQYF.